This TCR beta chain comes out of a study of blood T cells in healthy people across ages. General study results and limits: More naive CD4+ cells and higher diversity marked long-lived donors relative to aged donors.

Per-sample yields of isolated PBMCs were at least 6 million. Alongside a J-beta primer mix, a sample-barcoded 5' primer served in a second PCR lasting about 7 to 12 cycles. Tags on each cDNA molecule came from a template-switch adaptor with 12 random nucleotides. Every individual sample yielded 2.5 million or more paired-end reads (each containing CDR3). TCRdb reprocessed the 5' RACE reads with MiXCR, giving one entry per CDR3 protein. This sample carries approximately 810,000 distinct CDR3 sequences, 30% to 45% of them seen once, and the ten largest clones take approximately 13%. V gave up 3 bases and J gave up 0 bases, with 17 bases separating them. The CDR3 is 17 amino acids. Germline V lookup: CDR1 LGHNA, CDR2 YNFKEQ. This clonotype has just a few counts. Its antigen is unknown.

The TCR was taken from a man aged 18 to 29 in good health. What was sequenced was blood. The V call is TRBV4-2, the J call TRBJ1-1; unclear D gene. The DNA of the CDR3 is TGTGCCAGCAGCCACCCGGTAGGTAGCCGCATGAACACTGAAGCTTTCTTT. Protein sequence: CASSHPVGSRMNTEAFF.